The clone carrying this T cell receptor (beta chain) occurred once. What it binds is not known. Separate from the approximately 670-subject first cohort, the approximately 120-subject validation cohort was the one that the donors belonged to. This sample was taken from a study of cytomegalovirus exposure and HLA in healthy donors. Study-level results: The dataset shows that most TCR sequences were rare, while some public TCRs occurred in many donors. The study flagged 150 to 200 TCR beta chains as cytomegalovirus-associated. A few of the chains that were CMV-associated were confirmed in vitro to be specific for CMV antigens.

Germline CDR1 is SGHDT and CDR2 is YYEEEE. J gave up 5 bases and V 4 bases, and 5 bases lay outside the gene matches. CDR3 length: 13 amino acids. Libraries were prepared by immunoSEQ multiplex PCR; TCRdb keeps only in-frame clonotypes and omits some of them. The data hold 110,000 to 150,000 clones, with roughly 90% observed a single time. The V call is TRBV5-6, the J call TRBJ2-5; 7 bases fit TRBD1. Sample: PBMCs. The clonotype comes from a man aged 18 to 35 in good health and CMV-seronegative. The CDR3 sequence: CASSLDRRETQYF. Written as DNA, the CDR3 is TGTGCCAGCAGCCTGGACAGGCGGGAGACCCAGTACTTC.